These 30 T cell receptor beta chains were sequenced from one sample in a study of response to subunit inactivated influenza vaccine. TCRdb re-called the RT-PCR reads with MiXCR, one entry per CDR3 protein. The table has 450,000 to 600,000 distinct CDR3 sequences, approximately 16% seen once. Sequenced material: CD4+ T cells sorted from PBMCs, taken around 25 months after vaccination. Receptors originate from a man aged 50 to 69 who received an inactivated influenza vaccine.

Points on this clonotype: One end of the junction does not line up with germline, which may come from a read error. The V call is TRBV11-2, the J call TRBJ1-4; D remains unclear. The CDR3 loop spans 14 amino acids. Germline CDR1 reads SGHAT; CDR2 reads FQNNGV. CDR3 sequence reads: CASSLGFPDERLFF. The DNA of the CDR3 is TGTGCCAGCAGCTTAGGGTTCCCAGATGAAAGACTGTTTTTT. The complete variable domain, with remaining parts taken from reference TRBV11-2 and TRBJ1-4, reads EAGVAQSPRYKIIEKRQSVAFWCNPISGHATLYWYQQILGQGPKLLIQFQNNGVVDDSQLPKDRFSAERLKGVDSTLKIQPAKLEDSAVYLCASSLGFPDERLFFGSGTQLSVL.

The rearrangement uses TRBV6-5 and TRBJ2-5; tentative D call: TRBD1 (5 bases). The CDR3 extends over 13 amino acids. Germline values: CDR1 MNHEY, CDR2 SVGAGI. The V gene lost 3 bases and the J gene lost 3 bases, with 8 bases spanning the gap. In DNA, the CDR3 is TGTGCCAGCAGTTATGCAGGGAAAGAGACCCAGTACTTC. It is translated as CASSYAGKETQYF.

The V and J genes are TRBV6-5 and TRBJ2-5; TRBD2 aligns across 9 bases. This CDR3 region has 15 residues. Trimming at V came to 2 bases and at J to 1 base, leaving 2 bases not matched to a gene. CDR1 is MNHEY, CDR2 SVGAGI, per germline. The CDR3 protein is CASSYTAGGQETQYF. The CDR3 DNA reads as TGTGCCAGCAGTTACACAGCGGGGGGCCAAGAGACCCAGTACTTC.

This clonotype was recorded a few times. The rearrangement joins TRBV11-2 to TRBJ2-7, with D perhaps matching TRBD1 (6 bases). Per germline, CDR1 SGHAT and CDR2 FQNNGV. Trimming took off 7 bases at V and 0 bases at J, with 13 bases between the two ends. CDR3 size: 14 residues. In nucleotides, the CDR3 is TGTGCCAGCACTCTTGGACAGTCCTCCTACGAGCAGTACTTC. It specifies CASTLGQSSYEQYF.

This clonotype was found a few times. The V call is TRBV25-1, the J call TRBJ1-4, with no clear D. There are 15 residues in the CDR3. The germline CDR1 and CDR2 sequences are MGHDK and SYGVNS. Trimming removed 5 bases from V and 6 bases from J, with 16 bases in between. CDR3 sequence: CASSSYISPDEKLFF. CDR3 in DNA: TGTGCCAGCAGTTCATACATCTCCCCCGATGAAAAACTGTTTTTT.

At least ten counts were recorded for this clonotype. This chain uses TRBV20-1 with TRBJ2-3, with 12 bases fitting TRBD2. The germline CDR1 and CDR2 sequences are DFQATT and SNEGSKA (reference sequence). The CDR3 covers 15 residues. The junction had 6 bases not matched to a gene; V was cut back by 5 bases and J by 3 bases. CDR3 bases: TGCAGTGCTGCTGGACTAGCGGGAAGGACAGATACGCAGTATTTT. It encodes CSAAGLAGRTDTQYF.

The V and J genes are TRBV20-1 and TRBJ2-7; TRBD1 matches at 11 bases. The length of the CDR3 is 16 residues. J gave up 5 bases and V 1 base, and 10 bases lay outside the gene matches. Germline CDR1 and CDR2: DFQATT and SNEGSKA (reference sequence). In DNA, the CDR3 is TGCAGTGCTAGAGGAGGATGGACAGGGGGCAAGAACGAGCAGTACTTC. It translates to CSARGGWTGGKNEQYF.

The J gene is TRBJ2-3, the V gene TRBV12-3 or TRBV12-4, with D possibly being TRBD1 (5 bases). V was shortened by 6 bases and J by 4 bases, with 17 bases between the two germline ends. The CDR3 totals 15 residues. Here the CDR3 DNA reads TGTGCCAGCAGCTCGGTAGGGGTAGATGCAGATACGCAGTATTTT. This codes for CASSSVGVDADTQYF.

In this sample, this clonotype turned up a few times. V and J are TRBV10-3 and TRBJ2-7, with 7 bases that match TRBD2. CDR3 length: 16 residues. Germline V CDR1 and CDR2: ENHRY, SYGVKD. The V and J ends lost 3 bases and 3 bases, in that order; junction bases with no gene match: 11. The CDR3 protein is CAISEFRGVGSYEQYF. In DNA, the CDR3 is TGTGCCATCAGTGAATTTCGGGGGGTGGGAAGCTACGAGCAGTACTTC.

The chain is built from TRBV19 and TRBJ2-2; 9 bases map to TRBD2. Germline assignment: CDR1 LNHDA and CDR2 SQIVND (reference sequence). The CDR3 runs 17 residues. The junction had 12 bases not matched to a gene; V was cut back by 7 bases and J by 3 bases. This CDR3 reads CASTSLSGRSDTGELFF. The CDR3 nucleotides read TGTGCCAGTACCTCCCTTAGCGGGAGAAGCGACACCGGGGAGCTGTTTTTT.

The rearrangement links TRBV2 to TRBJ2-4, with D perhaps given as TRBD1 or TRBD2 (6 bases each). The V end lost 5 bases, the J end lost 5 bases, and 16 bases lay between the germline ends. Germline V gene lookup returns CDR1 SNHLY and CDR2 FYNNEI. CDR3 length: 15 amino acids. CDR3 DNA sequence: TGTGCCAGCAGTAGGGGGTACTCGGGAGAAAACATTCAGTACTTC. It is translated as CASSRGYSGENIQYF.

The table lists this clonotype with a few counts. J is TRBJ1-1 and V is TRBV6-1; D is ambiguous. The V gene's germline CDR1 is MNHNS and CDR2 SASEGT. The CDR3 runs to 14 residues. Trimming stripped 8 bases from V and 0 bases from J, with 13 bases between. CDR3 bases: TGTGCCAGCGGGAGACTGGATATGAACACTGAAGCTTTCTTT. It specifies CASGRLDMNTEAFF.

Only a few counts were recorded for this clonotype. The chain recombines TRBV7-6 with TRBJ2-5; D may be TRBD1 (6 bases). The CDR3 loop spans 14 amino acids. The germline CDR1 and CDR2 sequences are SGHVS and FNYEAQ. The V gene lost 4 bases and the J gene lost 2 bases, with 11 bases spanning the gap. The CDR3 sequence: CASSSGTNQETQYF. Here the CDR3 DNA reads TGTGCCAGCAGCTCTGGGACAAATCAAGAGACCCAGTACTTC.

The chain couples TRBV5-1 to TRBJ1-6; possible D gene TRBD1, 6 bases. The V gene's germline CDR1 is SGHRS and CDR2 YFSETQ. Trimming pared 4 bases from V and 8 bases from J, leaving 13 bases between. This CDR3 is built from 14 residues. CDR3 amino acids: CASSVRGGYSPLHF. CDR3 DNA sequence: TGCGCCAGCAGCGTCCGAGGGGGGTATTCACCCCTCCACTTT.

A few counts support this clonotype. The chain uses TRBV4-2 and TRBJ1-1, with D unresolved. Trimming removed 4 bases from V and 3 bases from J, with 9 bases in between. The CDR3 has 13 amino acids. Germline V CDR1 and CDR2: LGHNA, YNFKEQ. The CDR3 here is CASSPYADTEAFF. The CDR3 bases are TGTGCCAGCAGCCCCTACGCGGACACTGAAGCTTTCTTT.

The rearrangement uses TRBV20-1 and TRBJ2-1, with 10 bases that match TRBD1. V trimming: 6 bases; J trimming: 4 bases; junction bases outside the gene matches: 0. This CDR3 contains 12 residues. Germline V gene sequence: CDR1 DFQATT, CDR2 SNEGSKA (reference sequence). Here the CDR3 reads CSADRGYNEQFF. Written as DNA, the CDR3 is TGCAGTGCGGACAGGGGGTACAATGAGCAGTTCTTC.

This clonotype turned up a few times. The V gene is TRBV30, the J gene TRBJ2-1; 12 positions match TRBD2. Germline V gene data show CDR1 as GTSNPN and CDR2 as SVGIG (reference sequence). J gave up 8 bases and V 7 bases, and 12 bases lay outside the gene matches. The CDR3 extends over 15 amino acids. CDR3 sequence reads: CASLAGGGGFDEQFF. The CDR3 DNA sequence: TGTGCCTCCCTAGCGGGAGGGGGTGGATTCGATGAGCAGTTCTTC.

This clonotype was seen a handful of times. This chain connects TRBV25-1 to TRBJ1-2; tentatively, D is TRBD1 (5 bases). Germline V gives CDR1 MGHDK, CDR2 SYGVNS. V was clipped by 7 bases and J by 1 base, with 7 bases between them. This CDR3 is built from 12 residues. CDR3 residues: CASTRDNYGYTF. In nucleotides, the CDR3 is TGTGCCAGCACCAGGGATAACTATGGCTACACCTTC.

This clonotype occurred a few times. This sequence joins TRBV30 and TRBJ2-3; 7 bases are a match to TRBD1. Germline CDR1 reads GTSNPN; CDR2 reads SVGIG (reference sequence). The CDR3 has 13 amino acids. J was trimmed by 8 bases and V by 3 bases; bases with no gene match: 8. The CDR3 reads CAWRQGSTPTQYF. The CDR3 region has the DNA TGTGCCTGGAGACAGGGGTCAACCCCTACGCAGTATTTT. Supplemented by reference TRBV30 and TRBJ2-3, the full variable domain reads SQTIHQWPATLVQPVGSPLSLECTVEGTSNPNLYWYRQAAGRGLQLLFYSVGIGQISSEVPQNLSASRPQDRQFILSSKKLLLSDSGFYLCAWRQGSTPTQYFGPGTRLTVL.

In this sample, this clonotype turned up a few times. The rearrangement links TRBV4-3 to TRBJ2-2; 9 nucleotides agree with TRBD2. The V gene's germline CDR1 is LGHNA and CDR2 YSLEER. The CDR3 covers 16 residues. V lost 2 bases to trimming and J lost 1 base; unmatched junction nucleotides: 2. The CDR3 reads CASSQQTSGNTGELFF. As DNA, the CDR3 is TGCGCCAGCAGCCAACAGACTAGCGGGAACACCGGGGAGCTGTTTTTT.

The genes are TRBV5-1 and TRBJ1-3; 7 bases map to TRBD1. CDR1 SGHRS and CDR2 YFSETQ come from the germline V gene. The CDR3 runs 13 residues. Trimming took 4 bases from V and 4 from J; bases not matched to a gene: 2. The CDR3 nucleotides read TGCGCCAGCAGCGCGGGACAGGGAAACACCATATATTTT. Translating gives CASSAGQGNTIYF.

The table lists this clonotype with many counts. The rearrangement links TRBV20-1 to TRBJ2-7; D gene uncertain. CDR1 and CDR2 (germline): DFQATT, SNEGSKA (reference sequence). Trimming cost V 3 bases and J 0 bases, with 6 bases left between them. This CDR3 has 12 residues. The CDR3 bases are TGCAGTGCTAGGAGAGGCTCCTACGAGCAGTACTTC. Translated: CSARRGSYEQYF.

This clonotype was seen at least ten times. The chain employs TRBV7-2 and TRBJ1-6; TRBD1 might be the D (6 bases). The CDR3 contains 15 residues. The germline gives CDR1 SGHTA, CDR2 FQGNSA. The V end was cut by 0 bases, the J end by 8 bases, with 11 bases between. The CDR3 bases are TGTGCCAGCAGCTTAGCGCGGGGGCGCGATTCACCCCTCCACTTT. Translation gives CASSLARGRDSPLHF. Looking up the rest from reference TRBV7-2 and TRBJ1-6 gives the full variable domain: GAGVSQSPSNKVTEKGKDVELRCDPISGHTALYWYRQSLGQGLEFLIYFQGNSAPDKSGLPSDRFSAERTGGSVSTLTIQRTQQEDSAVYLCASSLARGRDSPLHFGNGTRLTVT.

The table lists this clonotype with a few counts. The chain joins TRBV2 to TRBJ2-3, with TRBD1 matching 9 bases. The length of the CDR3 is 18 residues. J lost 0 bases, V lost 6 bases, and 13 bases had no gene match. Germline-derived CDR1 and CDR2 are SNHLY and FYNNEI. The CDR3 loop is CASSRTGVGKSSTDTQYF. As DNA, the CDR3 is TGTGCCAGCAGCCGGACAGGGGTTGGAAAATCTAGCACAGATACGCAGTATTTT.

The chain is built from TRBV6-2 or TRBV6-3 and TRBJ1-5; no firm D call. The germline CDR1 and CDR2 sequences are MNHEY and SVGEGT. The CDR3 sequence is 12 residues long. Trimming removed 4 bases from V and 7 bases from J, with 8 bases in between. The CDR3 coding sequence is TGTGCCAGCAGTTCCCCCAGGCAGCCCCAGCATTTT. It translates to CASSSPRQPQHF.

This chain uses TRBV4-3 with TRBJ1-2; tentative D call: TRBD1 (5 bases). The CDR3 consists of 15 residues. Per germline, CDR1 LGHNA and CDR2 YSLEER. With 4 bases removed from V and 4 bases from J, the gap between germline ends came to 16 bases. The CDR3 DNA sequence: TGCGCCAGCAGCCCGGGACGGATAGGCCTCTATGGCTACACCTTC. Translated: CASSPGRIGLYGYTF.

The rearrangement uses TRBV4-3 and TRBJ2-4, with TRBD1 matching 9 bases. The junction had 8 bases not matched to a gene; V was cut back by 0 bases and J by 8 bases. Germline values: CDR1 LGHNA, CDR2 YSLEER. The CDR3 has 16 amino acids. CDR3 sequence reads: CASSQEGQGRGDIQYF. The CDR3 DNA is TGCGCCAGCAGCCAAGAGGGACAGGGTCGTGGGGACATTCAGTACTTC.

CDR3: CASSQDIGTGPGELFF. CDR3 nucleotide sequence: TGCGCCAGCAGCCAAGACATAGGGACAGGGCCCGGGGAGCTGTTTTTT. This chain joins TRBV4-3 and TRBJ2-2; the match to TRBD1 covers 9 bases. Germline CDR1 and CDR2: LGHNA and YSLEER. Losses at the gene ends were 0 bases for V and 6 bases for J; bases not matched to a gene: 5. This CDR3 contains 16 residues.

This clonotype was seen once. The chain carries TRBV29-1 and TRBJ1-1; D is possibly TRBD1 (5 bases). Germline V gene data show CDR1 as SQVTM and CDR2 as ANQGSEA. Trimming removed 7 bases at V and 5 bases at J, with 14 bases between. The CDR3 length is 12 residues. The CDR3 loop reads CSGAGRGTEAFF. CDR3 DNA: TGCAGCGGAGCAGGGAGGGGAACTGAAGCTTTCTTT.

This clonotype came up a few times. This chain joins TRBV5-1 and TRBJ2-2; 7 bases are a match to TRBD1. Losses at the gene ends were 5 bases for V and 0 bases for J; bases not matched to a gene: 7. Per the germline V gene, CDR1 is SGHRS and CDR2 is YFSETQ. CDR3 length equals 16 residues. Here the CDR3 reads CASSRLGQTNTGELFF. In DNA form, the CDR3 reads TGCGCCAGCAGTCGCCTGGGACAGACGAACACCGGGGAGCTGTTTTTT.